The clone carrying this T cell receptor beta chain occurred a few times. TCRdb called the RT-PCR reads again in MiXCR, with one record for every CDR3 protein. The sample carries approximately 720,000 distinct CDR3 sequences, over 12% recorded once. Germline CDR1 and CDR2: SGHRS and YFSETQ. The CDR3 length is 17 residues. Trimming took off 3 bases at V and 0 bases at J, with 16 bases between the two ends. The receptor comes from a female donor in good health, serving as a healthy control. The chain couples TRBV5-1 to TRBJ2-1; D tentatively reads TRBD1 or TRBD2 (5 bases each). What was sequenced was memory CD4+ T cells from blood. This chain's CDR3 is CASSWKTAAGSYNEQFF. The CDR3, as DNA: TGCGCCAGCAGCTGGAAGACAGCGGCGGGCTCCTACAATGAGCAGTTCTTC.